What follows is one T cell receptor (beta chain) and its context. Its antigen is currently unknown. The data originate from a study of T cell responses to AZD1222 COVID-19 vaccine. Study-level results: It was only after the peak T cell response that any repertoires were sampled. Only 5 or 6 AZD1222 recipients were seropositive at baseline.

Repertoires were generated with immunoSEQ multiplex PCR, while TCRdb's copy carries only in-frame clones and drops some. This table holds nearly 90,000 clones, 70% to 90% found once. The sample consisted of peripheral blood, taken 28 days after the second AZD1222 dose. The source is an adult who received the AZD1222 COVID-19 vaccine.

CDR3 amino acids: CASSPLGNSNQPQHF. DNA of the CDR3: TGTGCCAGCAGCCCACTGGGAAATAGCAATCAGCCCCAGCATTTT. This sequence joins TRBV3-1 (or the pseudogene TRBV3-2) and TRBJ1-5; D not resolved. This CDR3 spans 15 amino acids. Trimming shortened V by 4 bases and J by 0 bases, and 10 bases separated the two germline ends. Germline V lookup: CDR1 LGHDT, CDR2 YNNKEL (reference sequence).